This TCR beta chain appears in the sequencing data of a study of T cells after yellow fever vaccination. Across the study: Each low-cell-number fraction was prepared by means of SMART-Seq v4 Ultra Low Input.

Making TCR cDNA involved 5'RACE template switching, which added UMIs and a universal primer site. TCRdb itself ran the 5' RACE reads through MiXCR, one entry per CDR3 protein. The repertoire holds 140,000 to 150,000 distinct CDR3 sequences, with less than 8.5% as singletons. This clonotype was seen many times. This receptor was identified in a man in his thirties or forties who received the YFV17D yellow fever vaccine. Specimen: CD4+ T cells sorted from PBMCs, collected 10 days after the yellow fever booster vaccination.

This CDR3 is CASRPDRPLTSPLHF. CDR3 DNA: TGTGCCAGCAGACCCGACAGGCCGTTGACTTCACCCCTCCACTTT. The V call is TRBV6-2 or TRBV6-3, the J call TRBJ1-6; tentatively, D is TRBD1 (6 bases). The germline V gene has CDR1 MNHEY and CDR2 SVGEGT. The CDR3 covers 15 residues. The V gene lost 6 bases and the J gene lost 9 bases, with 18 bases spanning the gap.